The TCR beta chain under discussion was sequenced for a study of tissue T cells after allogeneic stem cell transplantation. Study observations and caveats: Shared clones across patients were few; motif clustering revealed tissue-specific shared signatures. TCR repertoires tracked anatomic similarity, regardless of disease or transplant status. Blood and spleen captured only part of the tissue TCR repertoire. The patient cohort was small and clinically heterogeneous, with limited sampling depth.

TCRdb's table, derived via immunoSEQ multiplex PCR, lists solely in-frame clones and lacks some. The sample contains some 47,000 clones, approximately 70% of which appear only once. The CDR3 consists of 15 residues. Germline V gene sequence: CDR1 SNHLY, CDR2 FYNGKV (reference sequence). Losses at the gene ends were 0 bases for V and 0 bases for J; bases not matched to a gene: 0. In the case of this clone: The antigen is undetermined. Gene and germline names: mouse. The read finishes 1 residue shy of the CDR3 end, and the germline J gene is used to complete it.

The V call is TRBV3, the J call TRBJ2-4, with TRBD2 matching 7 bases. The source is a pool of C57BL/6 mice in good health. The sequenced sample was sorted cells pooled from one or two spleens. The CDR3 DNA, read in part, is TGTGCCAGCAGCTTAGCTGGGGGGAGTCAAAACACCTTGTAC. It yields the protein CASSLAGGSQNTLY. The entire CDR3 reads CASSLAGGSQNTLYF. Filled out from reference TRBV3 and TRBJ2-4, the complete variable domain reads GPKVLQIPSHQIIDMGQMVTLNCDPVSNHLYFYWYKQILGQQMEFLVNFYNGKVMEKSKLFKDQFSVERPDGSYFTLKIQPTALEDSAVYFCASSLAGGSQNTLYFGAGTRLSVL.